This T cell receptor beta chain was captured in a study of CD8+CD57+ T cells in acquired aplastic anemia. General observations from the study: Fewer than 30 shared CD8+ CDR3s appeared highly expressed within patients' immunodominant clones. Between patients and controls, CD8+ Simpson's diversity did not vary significantly.

This CDR3 spans 15 amino acids. CDR1 is SGHTA, CDR2 FQGNSA, per germline. Worth noting for this clonotype: As yet, its antigen is unknown. One end of the junction is discordant with germline, which a read error may explain.

CDR3 and TCR beta VDJ profiling relied on genomic DNA as the template. Each CDR3 protein gets one entry after TCRdb re-called the reads with MiXCR. Seen here are 400,000 to 450,000 distinct CDR3 sequences, about two thirds observed once, and the top ten hold 3.5% to 4.5%. The sequence was obtained from a human donor in good health, serving as a control. The V call is TRBV7-2, the J call TRBJ1-6, with TRBD1 matching 10 bases. Sample: sorted CD4+, CD8+, or CD8+CD57+ T cells (not recorded which) from PBMCs. CDR3: CASSLGQGYGSPLHF. DNA of the CDR3: TGCGCCAGCAGCTTGGGACAGGGGTATGGCTCACCCCTCCACTTT.